One sample yielded the 16 T cell receptor beta chains listed below, sequenced in a study of human T cells and chemical hapten exposure. Each CDR3 protein is one row after TCRdb ran MiXCR on the RACE reads. The repertoire consists of 75,000 to 90,000 distinct CDR3 sequences, with around 7.8% occurring once and the leading ten covering roughly 1.6%. Indicated time point: patch test 1, 2 weeks after DPC sensitization. Documented treatment: therapeutic diphenylcyclopropenone sensitization with weekly scalp DPC. The specimen was whole blood, collected in connection with sensitization to the hapten diphenylcyclopropenone (DPC). All receptors derive from a woman in her twenties or thirties with alopecia areata. Some clones in this sample may be carry-over from other donors' samples.

This clonotype was seen ten or more times. This chain uses TRBV5-4 with TRBJ1-2; TRBD1 might be the D (5 bases). The CDR3 sequence is 17 residues long. V lost 0 bases, J lost 5 bases, and 20 bases lay in between. Germline-derived CDR1 and CDR2 are SGHNT and YYREEE (reference sequence). The CDR3 nucleotides are TGTGCCAGCAGCTTGGCGGGGGGTGCGAGTCAGGGTTATGGCTACACCTTC. This codes for CASSLAGGASQGYGYTF.

This clonotype was observed many times. V is TRBV20-1 and J is TRBJ1-1, with D maybe TRBD1 (5 bases). CDR3 length: 12 residues. Germline CDR1 and CDR2: DFQATT and SNEGSKA (reference sequence). The V gene lost 2 bases and the J gene lost 3 bases, with 7 bases spanning the gap. The CDR3 is CSARSGDTEAFF. The CDR3 DNA sequence: TGCAGTGCTAGATCGGGGGACACTGAAGCTTTCTTT.

This clonotype was seen at least ten times. The chain employs TRBV7-2 and TRBJ2-5; D gene ambiguous. The V and J ends lost 11 bases and 7 bases respectively, with 23 bases between them. Germline lookup yields CDR1 SGHTA and CDR2 FQGNSA. The CDR3 runs to 14 residues. CDR3 loop: CASSSAPQGGTQYF. The DNA of the CDR3 is TGTGCCTCTAGTTCGGCTCCTCAAGGCGGGACCCAGTACTTC. Together with reference TRBV7-2 and TRBJ2-5, the CDR3 gives the full variable domain: GAGVSQSPSNKVTEKGKDVELRCDPISGHTALYWYRQSLGQGLEFLIYFQGNSAPDKSGLPSDRFSAERTGGSVSTLTIQRTQQEDSAVYLCASSSAPQGGTQYFGPGTRLLVL.

The rearrangement links TRBV7-2 to TRBJ2-5; no definite D call. Germline V lookup: CDR1 SGHTA, CDR2 FQGNSA. The CDR3 extends over 15 amino acids. Trimming stripped 2 bases from V and 7 bases from J, with 17 bases between. The CDR3 protein is CASSLQIGPLGTQYF. The DNA for the CDR3 is TGTGCCAGCAGCTTACAGATCGGCCCCCTCGGGACCCAGTACTTC.

This clonotype was recorded many times. The chain recombines TRBV5-6 with TRBJ2-3; a weak D match, TRBD2 (5 bases). V lost 3 bases and J 1 base, leaving 9 bases between the germline ends. The CDR3 length is 14 residues. From germline, CDR1 is SGHDT and CDR2 YYEEEE. The CDR3 is CASSWELGTDTQYF. The CDR3 DNA follows: TGTGCCAGCAGCTGGGAGCTCGGCACAGATACGCAGTATTTT.

V usage is TRBV2 and J usage is TRBJ2-3; tentative D call: TRBD1 (5 bases). This CDR3 has 15 amino acids. V was shortened by 7 bases and J by 0 bases, with 14 bases between the two germline ends. Germline V gives CDR1 SNHLY, CDR2 FYNNEI. CDR3 loop: CASKMQGPSTDTQYF. DNA of the CDR3: TGTGCCAGCAAAATGCAGGGTCCCAGCACAGATACGCAGTATTTT.

This clonotype has a handful of counts. The CDR3 protein is CASSLRLFTDTQYF. The CDR3 DNA sequence: TGTGCCAGCAGCCTCCGACTGTTCACAGATACGCAGTATTTT. The chain joins TRBV7-9 to TRBJ2-3; unclear D gene. The germline V gene has CDR1 SEHNR and CDR2 FQNEAQ (reference sequence). The V end was cut by 5 bases, the J end by 2 bases, with 11 bases between. CDR3 length: 14 residues.

This clonotype was observed a few times. For the CDR3, the DNA is TGTGCCACCAGTCCCGGGACAGGGGTCGATGGCTACACCTTC. This sequence encodes CATSPGTGVDGYTF. The chain recombines TRBV15 with TRBJ1-2, with 10 bases lining up with TRBD1. Germline trimming cut 6 bases from V and 6 bases from J; bases unmatched to any gene: 7. From germline, CDR1 is LNHNV and CDR2 YYDKDF (reference sequence). The length of the CDR3 is 14 residues.

The chain employs TRBV9 and TRBJ2-1; the D call may be TRBD1 or TRBD2 (7 bases each). The germline CDR1 and CDR2 sequences are SGDLS and YYNGEE. The CDR3 totals 16 residues. Trimming shortened V by 0 bases and J by 6 bases, and 16 bases separated the two germline ends. CDR3 DNA sequence: TGTGCCAGCAGCGTAGACCAGGGGGGGTATCTCAATGAGCAGTTCTTC. It translates to CASSVDQGGYLNEQFF.

Ten or more counts support this clonotype. The rearrangement joins TRBV6-6 to TRBJ1-5; perhaps TRBD1 as D (6 bases). Between the trimmed V and J ends, which lost 2 bases and 2 bases, there was a span of 16 bases. This CDR3 spans 17 amino acids. The germline V gene has CDR1 MNHNY and CDR2 SVGAGI (reference sequence). CDR3 protein: CASSYAPGGQGNQPQHF. CDR3 bases: TGTGCCAGCAGTTACGCCCCCGGGGGGCAGGGCAATCAGCCCCAGCATTTT.

At least ten counts were recorded for this clonotype. As DNA, the CDR3 is TGTGCCAGCAGAAGGGACACATCAACTAATGAAAAACTGTTTTTT. This translates into CASRRDTSTNEKLFF. The gene calls are TRBV6-5 and TRBJ1-4, with a weak D call TRBD1 (6 bases). V was pared by 6 bases and J by 0 bases, with 11 bases between. CDR3 length equals 15 residues. The germline CDR1 and CDR2 sequences are MNHEY and SVGAGI.

This rearrangement joins TRBV9 to TRBJ2-3; D is unresolved. Looked up from germline, CDR1 is SGDLS and CDR2 is YYNGEE. CDR3 length: 14 amino acids. Deletions cut 0 bases from V and 6 bases from J, with 11 bases between. Written as DNA, the CDR3 is TGTGCCAGCAGCGTAGACGGGCGCCGGGATACGCAGTATTTT. This codes for CASSVDGRRDTQYF.

This clonotype was found a few times. The chain joins TRBV12-3 or TRBV12-4 to TRBJ1-3; no firm D call. V was trimmed by 5 bases and J by 0 bases, leaving 14 bases between them. The CDR3 loop spans 16 amino acids. The CDR3 nucleotides are TGTGCCAGCAGTCTCGATTCCGGTCCCTCTGGAAACACCATATATTTT. Protein product: CASSLDSGPSGNTIYF.

Only a few counts were recorded for this clonotype. The V call is TRBV5-1, the J call TRBJ2-7; D gene ambiguous. V dropped 4 bases and J dropped 2 bases, with 13 bases sitting between them. Germline CDR1 and CDR2: SGHRS and YFSETQ. The CDR3 spans 14 residues. The CDR3 sequence: CASSPRLRTYEQYF. The CDR3 DNA is TGCGCCAGCAGCCCAAGACTGCGAACCTACGAGCAGTACTTC.

This clonotype has just a few counts. J is TRBJ2-2 and V is TRBV12-3 or TRBV12-4; no clear D. The CDR3 sequence is 16 residues long. V lost 8 bases, J lost 0 bases, and 16 bases lay in between. Here the CDR3 reads CASGPWAGANTGELFF. The CDR3 nucleotides are TGTGCCAGCGGCCCTTGGGCAGGCGCGAACACCGGGGAGCTGTTTTTT.

This clonotype was seen repeatedly, ten times or more. This rearrangement joins TRBV7-3 to TRBJ1-1, with 7 bases matching TRBD1. The germline V gene encodes CDR1 SGHTA and CDR2 FQGTGA. The trim removed 4 bases at V and 0 bases at J, leaving 8 bases unmatched. The CDR3 loop spans 16 amino acids. The CDR3 DNA sequence: TGTGCCAGCAGCTCGATACGGACAGGTATGAACACTGAAGCTTTCTTT. Protein: CASSSIRTGMNTEAFF.